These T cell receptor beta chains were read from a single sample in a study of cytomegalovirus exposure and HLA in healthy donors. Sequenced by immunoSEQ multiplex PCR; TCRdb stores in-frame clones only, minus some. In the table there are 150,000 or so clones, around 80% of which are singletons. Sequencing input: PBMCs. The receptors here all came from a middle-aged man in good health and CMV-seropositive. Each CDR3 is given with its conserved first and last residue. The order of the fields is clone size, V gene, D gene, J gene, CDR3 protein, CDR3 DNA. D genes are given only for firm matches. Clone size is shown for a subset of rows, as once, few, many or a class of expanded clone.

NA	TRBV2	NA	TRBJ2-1	CASLDSVRQFF	TGTGCCAGCCTCGACAGTGTAAGGCAGTTCTTC
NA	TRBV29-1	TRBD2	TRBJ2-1	CSVEGTSGINNEQFF	TGCAGCGTTGAGGGGACTAGCGGGATCAACAATGAGCAGTTCTTC
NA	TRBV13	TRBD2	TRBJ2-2	CASSLALAANTGELFF	TGTGCCAGCAGCTTAGCCCTAGCGGCGAACACCGGGGAGCTGTTTTTT
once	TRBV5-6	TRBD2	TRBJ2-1	CASSNSGPYNEQFF	TGTGCCAGCAGTAATAGCGGGCCTTACAATGAGCAGTTCTTC
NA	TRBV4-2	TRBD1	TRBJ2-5	CASSQEPGQETQYF	TGTGCCAGCAGCCAAGAACCGGGACAGGAGACCCAGTACTTC
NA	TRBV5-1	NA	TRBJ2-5	CASSPGMFETQYF	TGCGCCAGCAGCCCAGGCATGTTTGAGACCCAGTACTTC
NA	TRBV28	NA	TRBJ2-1	CASRDGKYTLDNEQFF	TGTGCCAGCAGGGACGGGAAGTACACCCTTGACAATGAGCAGTTCTTC
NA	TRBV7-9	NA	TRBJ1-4	CASSLRVENEKLFF	TGTGCCAGCAGCTTGAGGGTTGAAAATGAAAAACTGTTTTTT
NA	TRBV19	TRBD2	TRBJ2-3	CASSIWTSRDTQYF	TGTGCCAGTAGTATTTGGACTAGTCGAGATACGCAGTATTTT
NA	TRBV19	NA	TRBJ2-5	CASSSLRLAARETQYF	TGTGCCAGTAGTTCCTTACGACTGGCGGCGAGAGAGACCCAGTACTTC
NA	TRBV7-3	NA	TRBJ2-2	CASSYNQGSGELFF	TGTGCCAGCAGCTACAACCAGGGCTCCGGGGAGCTGTTTTTT
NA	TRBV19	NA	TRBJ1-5	CASSIGQRQPQHF	TGTGCCAGTAGTATAGGACAGAGGCAGCCCCAGCATTTT
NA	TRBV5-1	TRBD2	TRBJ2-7	CASTDSAGTYEQYF	TGCGCCAGCACTGACTCAGCGGGAACCTACGAGCAGTACTTC
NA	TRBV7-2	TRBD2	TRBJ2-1	CASSSRGLAAGWDNEQFF	TGTGCCAGCAGCTCAAGAGGACTAGCTGCCGGGTGGGACAATGAGCAGTTCTTC
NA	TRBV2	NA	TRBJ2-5	CASTAGAGVVQYF	TGTGCCAGCACCGCGGGGGCGGGAGTGGTCCAGTACTTC